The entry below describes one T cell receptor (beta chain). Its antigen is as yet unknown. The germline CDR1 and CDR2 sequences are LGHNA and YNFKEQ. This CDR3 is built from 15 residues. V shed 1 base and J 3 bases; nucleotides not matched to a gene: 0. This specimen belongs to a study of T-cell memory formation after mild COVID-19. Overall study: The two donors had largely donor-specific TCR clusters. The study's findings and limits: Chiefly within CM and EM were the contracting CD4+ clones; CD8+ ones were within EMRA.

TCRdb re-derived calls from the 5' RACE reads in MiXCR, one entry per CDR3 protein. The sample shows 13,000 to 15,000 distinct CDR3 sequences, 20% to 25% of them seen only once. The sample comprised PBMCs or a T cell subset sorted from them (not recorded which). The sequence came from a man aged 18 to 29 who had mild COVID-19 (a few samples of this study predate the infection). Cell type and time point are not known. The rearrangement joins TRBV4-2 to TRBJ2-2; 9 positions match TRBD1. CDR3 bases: TGTGCCAGCAGCCAAGGACAGGGGGACACCGGGGAGCTGTTTTTT. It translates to CASSQGQGDTGELFF.